These T cell receptor beta chains were read from a single sample in a study of shared clonotypes between healthy human individuals. Produced via immunoSEQ multiplex PCR; TCRdb's table is partial and in-frame only. This sample has roughly 1,800,000 clones, with approximately 95% found just once. Sequenced: naive CD8+ T cells sorted from blood. These TCRs come from a man aged 18 to 29 in good health. The CDR3 runs from the conserved cysteine through the conserved F or W. D genes are given only for firm matches. Some rows mark clone size as missing; the rest say once, few, many or name a class of expanded clone.

D: .
size: .
V: TRBV4-1
J: TRBJ1-1
DNA: TGCGCCAGCAGCCAAGATATCGTCACGGCGGCCACTGAAGCTTTCTTT
CDR3: CASSQDIVTAATEAFF

D: TRBD1
size: .
V: TRBV30
J: TRBJ1-5
DNA: TGTGCCTGGAGCGCGACAGGGAAGCAGCCCCAGCATTTT
CDR3: CAWSATGKQPQHF

D: .
size: .
V: TRBV9
J: TRBJ2-2
DNA: TGTGCCAGCAGCGTTATGACCGGGGAGCTGTTTTTT
CDR3: CASSVMTGELFF

D: TRBD1
size: .
V: TRBV19
J: TRBJ1-2
DNA: TGTGCCACTACAAGGGACAGTTCTAACTATGGCTACACCTTC
CDR3: CATTRDSSNYGYTF

D: .
size: once
V: TRBV15
J: TRBJ1-2
DNA: TGTGCCACCAGCAGAGATCGGGGGACTCCGGACGTGCACTATGGCTACACCTTC
CDR3: CATSRDRGTPDVHYGYTF

D: TRBD2
size: .
V: TRBV18
J: TRBJ2-3
DNA: TGTGCCAGCTCACCAATAGCGGGAGTAGATACGCAGTATTTT
CDR3: CASSPIAGVDTQYF

D: .
size: .
V: TRBV7-2
J: TRBJ2-7
DNA: TGTGCCAGCAGCTTAGACGTCAGCTACGAGCAGTACTTC
CDR3: CASSLDVSYEQYF

D: .
size: .
V: TRBV18
J: TRBJ2-7
DNA: TGTGCCAGCTCACCGGGTCTAGTTTCAGGGGACGAGCAGTACTTC
CDR3: CASSPGLVSGDEQYF

D: TRBD1
size: .
V: TRBV5-4
J: TRBJ2-7
DNA: TGTGCCAGCAGCCTCACCCCCGGACAGGGGACGAAAGCCTACGAGCAGTACTTC
CDR3: CASSLTPGQGTKAYEQYF

D: .
size: .
V: TRBV4-1
J: TRBJ1-2
DNA: TGCGCCAGCAGCCAATCCCCCCAAGGAGGGGCGTCTAACTATGGCTACACCTTC
CDR3: CASSQSPQGGASNYGYTF

D: .
size: .
V: TRBV7-8
J: TRBJ1-5
DNA: TGTGCCAGCAGCTTAGATGGGATATCCGGACGGCCCCAGCATTTT
CDR3: CASSLDGISGRPQHF

D: .
size: .
V: TRBV27
J: TRBJ2-1
DNA: TGTGCCAGCCTACCCCGGAGCTCCTACAATGAGCAGTTCTTC
CDR3: CASLPRSSYNEQFF

D: TRBD1
size: .
V: TRBV5-1
J: TRBJ2-3
DNA: TGCGCCAGCAGCTCCCCCGGGACAGACCATGACCCCCGCACAGATACGCAGTATTTT
CDR3: CASSSPGTDHDPRTDTQYF

D: TRBD1
size: .
V: TRBV9
J: TRBJ1-6
DNA: TGTGCCAGCAGCGTCCAAAGCGGGACAGGGGAAACCTATAATTCACCCCTCCACTTT
CDR3: CASSVQSGTGETYNSPLHF

D: .
size: .
V: TRBV5-1
J: TRBJ1-4
DNA: TGCGCCAGCAGCTTGGTTTACTTGGGACCGAACCCAACTAATGAAAAACTGTTTTTT
CDR3: CASSLVYLGPNPTNEKLFF

D: .
size: .
V: TRBV12-5
J: TRBJ2-1
DNA: TGTGCTAGTGGTTTGCCACGTGGGGGCAGCTCCTACAATGAGCAGTTCTTC
CDR3: CASGLPRGGSSYNEQFF

D: .
size: .
V: TRBV21-1
J: TRBJ1-5
DNA: TGTGCCAGCAGCCAAAGGGGGGGCCGGCTCAATCAGCCCCAGCATTTT
CDR3: CASSQRGGRLNQPQHF

D: .
size: .
V: TRBV11-2
J: TRBJ1-3
DNA: TGTGCCAGCAGCTTAGCTCCGAGGACTGGAAACACCATATATTTT
CDR3: CASSLAPRTGNTIYF

D: TRBD1
size: .
V: TRBV5-6
J: TRBJ1-3
DNA: TGTGCCAGCAGCTTTGGGACAGGGCATAGCTCTGGAAACACCATATATTTT
CDR3: CASSFGTGHSSGNTIYF

D: TRBD1
size: .
V: TRBV6-5
J: TRBJ1-2
DNA: TGTGCCAGCAGCTCGGCGGACAGGGCGAACTATGGCTACACCTTC
CDR3: CASSSADRANYGYTF

D: TRBD2
size: once
V: TRBV4-1
J: TRBJ2-5
DNA: TGCGCCAGCAGCCAGGAATTACGGACTAGCCAAGAGACCCAGTACTTC
CDR3: CASSQELRTSQETQYF

D: .
size: once
V: TRBV2
J: TRBJ1-5
DNA: TGTGCCAGCAGTGAACCATACCACAATCAGCCCCAGCATTTT
CDR3: CASSEPYHNQPQHF